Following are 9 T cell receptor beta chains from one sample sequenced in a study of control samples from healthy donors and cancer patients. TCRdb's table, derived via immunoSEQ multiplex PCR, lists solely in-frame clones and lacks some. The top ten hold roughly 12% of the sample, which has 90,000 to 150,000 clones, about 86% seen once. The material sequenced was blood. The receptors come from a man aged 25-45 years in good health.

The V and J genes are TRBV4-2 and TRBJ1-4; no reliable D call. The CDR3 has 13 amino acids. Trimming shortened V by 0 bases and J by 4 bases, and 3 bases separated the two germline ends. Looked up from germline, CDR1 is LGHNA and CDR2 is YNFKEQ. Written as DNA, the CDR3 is TGTGCCAGCAGCCAAGAACTTAATGAAAAACTGTTTTTT. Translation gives CASSQELNEKLFF.

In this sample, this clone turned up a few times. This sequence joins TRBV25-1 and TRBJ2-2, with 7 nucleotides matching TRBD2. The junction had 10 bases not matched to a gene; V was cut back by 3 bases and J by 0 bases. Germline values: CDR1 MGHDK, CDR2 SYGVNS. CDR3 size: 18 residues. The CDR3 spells CASSDHTTGGPNTGELFF. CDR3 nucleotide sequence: TGTGCCAGCAGTGACCACACCACGGGGGGACCGAACACCGGGGAGCTGTTTTTT.

CDR3 sequence (DNA): TGTGCCATCAGTGGAGGGCAGGTCCAAGAGACCCAGTACTTC. Amino acid sequence: CAISGGQVQETQYF. This chain uses TRBV10-3 with TRBJ2-5; D possibly corresponds to TRBD2 (5 bases). This CDR3 comprises 14 residues. The ends were cut back, 4 bases at V and 1 base at J, with 10 bases in the middle. CDR1 ENHRY and CDR2 SYGVKD come from the germline V gene.

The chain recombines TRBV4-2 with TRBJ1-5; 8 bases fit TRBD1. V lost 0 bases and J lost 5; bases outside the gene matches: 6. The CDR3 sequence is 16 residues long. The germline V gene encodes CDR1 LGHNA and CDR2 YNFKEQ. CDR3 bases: TGTGCCAGCAGCCAAGATCTAGGACAGGGCCATCAGCCCCAGCATTTT. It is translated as CASSQDLGQGHQPQHF.

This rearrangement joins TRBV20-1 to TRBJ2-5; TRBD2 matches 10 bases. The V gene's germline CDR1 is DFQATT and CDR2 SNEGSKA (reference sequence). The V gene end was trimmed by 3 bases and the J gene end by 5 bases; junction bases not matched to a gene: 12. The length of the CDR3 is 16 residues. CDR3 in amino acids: CSASILAGDFSETQYF. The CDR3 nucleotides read TGCAGTGCTAGTATCCTAGCGGGGGATTTTAGTGAGACCCAGTACTTC.

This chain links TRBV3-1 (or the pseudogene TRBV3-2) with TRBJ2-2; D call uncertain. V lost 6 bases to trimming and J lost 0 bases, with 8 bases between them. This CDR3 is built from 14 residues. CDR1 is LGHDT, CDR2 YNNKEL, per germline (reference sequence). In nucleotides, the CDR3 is TGTGCCAGCAGGAAGGGTTCGAACACCGGGGAGCTGTTTTTT. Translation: CASRKGSNTGELFF.

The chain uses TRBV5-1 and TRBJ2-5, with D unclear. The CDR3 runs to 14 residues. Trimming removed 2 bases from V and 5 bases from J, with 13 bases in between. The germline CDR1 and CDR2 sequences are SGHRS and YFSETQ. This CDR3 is CASSLGNPLETQYF. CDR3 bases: TGCGCCAGCAGCTTAGGGAACCCACTTGAGACCCAGTACTTC.

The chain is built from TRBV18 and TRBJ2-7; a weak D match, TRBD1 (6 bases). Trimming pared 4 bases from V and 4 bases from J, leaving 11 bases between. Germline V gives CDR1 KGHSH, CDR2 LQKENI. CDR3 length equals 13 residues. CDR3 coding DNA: TGTGCCAGCTCACACACTACAGGGTACGAGCAGTACTTC. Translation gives CASSHTTGYEQYF. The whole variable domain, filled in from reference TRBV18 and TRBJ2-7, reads NAGVMQNPRHLVRRRGQEARLRCSPMKGHSHVYWYRQLPEEGLKFMVYLQKENIIDESGMPKERFSAEFPKEGPSILRIQQVVRGDSAAYFCASSHTTGYEQYFGPGTRLTVT.

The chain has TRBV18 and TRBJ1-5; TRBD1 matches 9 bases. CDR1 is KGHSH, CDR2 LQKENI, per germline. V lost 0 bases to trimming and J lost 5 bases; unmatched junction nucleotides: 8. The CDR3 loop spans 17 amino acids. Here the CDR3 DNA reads TGTGCCAGCTCACCACCGCGAACGGGACAGGGACATCAGCCCCAGCATTTT. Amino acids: CASSPPRTGQGHQPQHF.